This TCR beta chain was sequenced during a study of long-term antiretroviral therapy in people with HIV. The CDR3 is 14 amino acids. Per the germline V gene, CDR1 is MNHEY and CDR2 is SVGAGI. The V gene end was trimmed by 5 bases and the J gene end by 6 bases; junction bases not matched to a gene: 7. Researchers report immunoSEQ v3.0 was run at survey level. The method was immunoSEQ multiplex PCR; TCRdb's version includes in-frame clones alone and lacks a portion of them. The table lists about 30,000 clones, roughly 80% of them singletons. The chain recombines TRBV6-5 with TRBJ1-2; 9 bases align to TRBD1. The origin of this receptor is a man aged 35 to 55 with HIV. The source material was unsorted PBMCs, sampled 3 years after starting antiretroviral therapy. The CDR3 DNA is TGTGCCAGCAGTACAAAGACAGGGGGAAATGGCTACACCTTC. Translation gives CASSTKTGGNGYTF.